A single T cell receptor beta chain is shown here with its context. This entry is derived from a study of blood T cell repertoires in COVID-19. The overall study: Acute and convalescent COVID-19 samples came from the United States, Italy and Spain. PBMCs, B-cell-depleted T cells, or T cells were the source of the cDNA or gDNA that made up the material.

Authors' data handling: From reference gene primer amplification, estimates of nucleated cell counts were derived. Only in-frame clones appear in the TCRdb table, and some are missing; sequencing was by immunoSEQ multiplex PCR. The V and J calls and the clone size are those of that table, but D and trimming were determined from the DNA. The sample includes 130,000 to 150,000 clones, roughly 80% of them seen just once. The CDR3 has 16 amino acids. Trimming took off 0 bases at V and 8 bases at J, with 19 bases between the two ends. Looked up from germline, CDR1 is LGHDT and CDR2 is YNNKEL (reference sequence).

This TCR was sampled from a human donor in a cohort sampled during active COVID-19. The gene calls are TRBV3-1 (or the pseudogene TRBV3-2) and TRBJ1-2; D uncertain. The sequencing sample was made of peripheral blood. CDR3 loop: CASSQDPSGIKRGYTF. Here the CDR3 DNA reads TGTGCCAGCAGCCAAGACCCCAGCGGAATCAAGCGGGGCTACACCTTC.